This note documents a single T cell receptor beta chain sequence. Its binding antigen is unknown. Base qualities were left out, and no much larger clone turns up one base away. The data were obtained in a study of cytomegalovirus exposure and HLA in healthy donors (dated by TCRdb to 2016 to 2017). With regard to the full study: An earlier analysis of several hundred of the donors reported over 250 Gb of sequence data and 100 million to 120 million unique TCR beta sequences obtained from 180 million or so T cells. Of the 350 to 400 genotyped donors, about 80% fell in the genetic ancestry cluster associated with self-reported Caucasian donors. The number of donors typed differed by locus, with roughly 620-640 for A, B, C, DRB1 and DQB1, approximately 500 for DQA1, under 610 for DPA1, and some 440 for DPB1. Donor age, sex, ethnicity and CMV serostatus were compiled alongside the repertoire data. HLA typing covered class I and class II loci at four-digit resolution. The T cell repertoires of 670 or so subjects were profiled by immunosequencing and related to cytomegalovirus serostatus. High-throughput TCR immunosequencing, statistical association of individual TCRs with disease status, and machine learning were combined to predict cytomegalovirus infection status. The later analysis used no new phenotypic data to find candidate immune exposures, relying instead on TCR beta sequences and their occurrence across donors. Along with the roughly 670-subject first cohort, a separate validation cohort of over 90 different subjects was used. About 300 gigabases of sequencing data and roughly 80 million unique TCR sequences made up an early release that covered roughly 670 HLA-typed donors. The study aimed to test whether signatures of past pathogen exposure could be identified by cataloging public T cell receptors. A later analysis re-examined previously published TCR beta repertoires from just over 650 donors and added high-resolution HLA genotyping to investigate patterns of TCR occurrence. All discovery cohort repertoires had been generated on a single sequencing platform. A later genetic analysis used genome-wide SNP genotypes for 398 of the 666 donors, treating that subset as a discovery cohort. Among 398 genotyped donors of the cohort, an average of approximately 230,000 unique TCR beta nucleotide sequences were sequenced per donor, 15% to 20% of them non-productive. Because of strong linkage in the cohort, four to six DR-DQ haplotypes were treated as single units for association and clustering. To decide whether each TCR beta V gene segment behaved as functional or pseudogenic, an earlier analysis of approximately 600 of the donors relied on high-throughput TCR beta sequencing.

The cohort comprised 710 or so healthy bone marrow donors. All cohort members were sampled while nominally healthy, although unrecorded immune exposures were likely present. The donor tested CMV seropositive, placing the donor among the roughly 270 seropositive members of the cohort. A peripheral blood sample was provided by each donor, and peripheral blood mononuclear cells were used for TCR beta sequencing. Genomic DNA was extracted from the blood cell samples with the Qiagen DNeasy Blood Extraction Kit. Based on the germline V gene, the CDR1 and CDR2 sequences are SGHAT and FQNNGV. The V and J ends are trimmed by 5 bases and 4 bases, leaving 5 bases between them. The CDR3 runs 12 amino acids, cysteine and phenylalanine included. Just CDR3 DNA is preserved here, 36 bases in frame from base 1. The receptor library was made with the immunoSEQ multiplex PCR assay. For the multiplex PCR, a mixture combining 60 forward primers for TCR Vbeta segments and 13 reverse primers for TCR Jbeta segments was used. A multiplex PCR assay on genomic DNA amplified the CDR3 region of rearranged TCR beta genes. The amplified TCR beta libraries were sequenced on the Illumina HiSeq System as 87-base-pair reads. In the source study's methods: Across the 500 to 850 repertoires, a later analysis counted 75 million to 90 million unique TCR beta chains, roughly 11 million of which were shared by at least two donors. Raw reads were error-corrected and collapsed into unique sequences with a nearest-neighbor algorithm that merged closely related sequences to remove PCR and sequencing errors. V, D and J gene segments were assigned by aligning CDR3 sequences to IMGT reference sequences. For a sequence to be retained, a match of at least six nucleotides was required to both a V gene segment and a J gene segment. A rearrangement counted as productive if the CDR3 had no stop codons and remained in frame with V and J, and every other rearrangement counted as non-productive. CDR3 was defined by IMGT convention, running from the second conserved V-encoded cysteine to the conserved J-encoded phenylalanine. In an earlier analysis of approximately 590 of the donors, sequences lacking an unambiguous match to a single V gene segment were excluded. In an earlier analysis of several hundred of the donors, V segments were called functional above 56.7% productive rearrangements and were called segregating when the between-donor standard deviation exceeded 5%. A statistical classification framework was built to diagnose cytomegalovirus status from the catalog of TCR beta chain sequences. A later analysis assigned V and J genes by comparing TCR nucleotide sequences with IMGT/GENE-DB human TR gene sequences. A later analysis assigned CDR3 sequences and most-parsimonious VDJ recombination scenarios with the TCRdist pipeline. A later analysis defined each TCR beta chain by its CDR3 amino acid sequence plus V-gene family, and excluded reads lacking a unique V-gene family. In a later analysis, around 600 highly shared, low-generation-probability nucleotide sequences were removed to address suspected cross-contamination and a sequencing artifact. In a later analysis, a clonal expansion index for each public chain was calculated from normalized within-repertoire ranks of inferred template counts. Generation probabilities in a later analysis came from a VDJ recombination model fitted to out-of-frame rearrangements, and those results were checked against IGoR. In a later analysis, hypergeometric tests were used to score TCR-TCR, TCR-HLA and TCR-CMV co-occurrence, with a repertoire-size bias correction applied to TCR pairs. False discovery rates were estimated in a later analysis by permuting HLA or CMV assignments 20 times. A later analysis grouped co-occurring TCRs with DBSCAN, adding TCRdist sequence similarity when clustering within HLA-allele-positive subsets. Repertoires with fewer than 30,000 or more than 120,000 public chains, plus five repertoires with anomalous nucleotide sharing, were excluded from co-occurrence clustering. Held by TCRdb, this immuneACCESS table contains in-frame sequences only and omits some clones. Under half of the omission traces to an unresolved V gene where checked; the cause of the rest is unknown. V and J calls and clone size follow that table, whereas D and trimming were derived from the DNA. The sample table holds about 120,000 clones, of which 70% to 90% were seen once. In total, the top ten clones hold 20% of the sample.

Beyond this particular receptor, the publication reports: A further reported finding was that TCR beta sequences accurately predicted the HLA-A and HLA-B alleles for most subjects in the first cohort. According to a later genetic analysis, donors in an Asian-associated ancestry cluster had fewer N-insertions in productive TCRs than the approximately 700-donor mean. The presence/absence analyses assumed that sequencing depth was roughly uniform across donors, and that assumption may not be true. A cluster of highly shared sequence variants was judged likely to represent a technical artifact of the sequencing pipeline. Correlated functional status among segregating V segments might be attributable to linkage disequilibrium, but an unknown experimental factor could not be ruled out. Specific HLA alleles were associated with 16,951 TCR beta sequences at a false discovery rate of 0.05 in a later analysis. When HLA alleles, especially DR and DQ, strongly co-occurred, TCR associations were difficult to assign to individual alleles. In vitro tests confirmed that a few of the cytomegalovirus-associated TCR beta chains recognize cytomegalovirus antigens. In a later analysis, several top co-occurrence clusters were reported to appear linked to parvovirus B19, influenza, CMV and Epstein-Barr virus. Most TCR sequences were seen in very few donors, while some public TCRs were found in many individuals. In the study, some 180 TCR beta chains were listed as associated with cytomegalovirus. HLA typing was unavailable for some donors at each locus, so association tests used only the typed subset. Some IMGT-functional V segments, including TRBV6-2 and TRBV6-3, could not be told apart with the 87-base-pair reads, so those segments were excluded. In a later genetic analysis, a missense DCLRE1C variant was associated with V-gene and J-gene trimming of TCR beta chains, and the association was replicated in an independent cohort. Broadly in line with IMGT annotations, most TCR beta V segments showed up in productive rearrangements about 87% or about 30% of the time in an earlier analysis of 587 of the donors. CMV serostatus was the only immune exposure information available for the cohort. A later analysis found that TCR association rates varied across HLA loci, with DRB1 alleles showing the most associated TCRs and HLA-C alleles the fewest. This cohort had only TCR beta chains sequenced, and the lack of alpha or paired-chain data limited which features could be detected. Cytomegalovirus status was reported to be diagnosed by the classifier with high specificity and sensitivity in both the original and validation cohorts. Compared with equally common non-associated chains, HLA-associated TCR beta chains in a later analysis were more clonally expanded and had lower generation probabilities. Because counts were too low, roughly 16 rarely observed V segments, including chromosome 9 orphons, were left out of the earlier analysis of about 620 of the donors. A later analysis found that most CMV-associated TCR beta chains appeared HLA-restricted, with HLA associations seemingly driven largely by CMV exposure. The authors suggested that the approach could potentially be generalized to other disease states and immunological phenotypes.

Sequenced material: PBMCs. The origin of this receptor is a man younger than 30 in good health and CMV-seropositive. This chain is built from TRBV11-2 and TRBJ2-2; too little of a D gene remains to name it. The DNA reads TGTGCCAGCAGCCATTTCACCGGGGAGCTGTTTTTT. Its product reads: CASSHFTGELFF.